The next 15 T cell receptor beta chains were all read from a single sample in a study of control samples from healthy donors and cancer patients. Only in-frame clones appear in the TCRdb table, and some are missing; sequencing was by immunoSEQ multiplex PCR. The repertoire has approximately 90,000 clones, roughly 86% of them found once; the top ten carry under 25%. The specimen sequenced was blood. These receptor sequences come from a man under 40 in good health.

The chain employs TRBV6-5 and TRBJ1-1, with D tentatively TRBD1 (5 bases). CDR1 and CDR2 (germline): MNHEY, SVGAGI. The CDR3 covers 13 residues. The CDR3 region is CANRRGRVTEAFF. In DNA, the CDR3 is TGTGCGAATCGACGGGGCCGGGTCACTGAAGCTTTCTTT.

The CDR3 loop reads CASSQRLAAYNEQFF. The CDR3 coding sequence is TGCGCCAGCAGCCAGCGACTAGCGGCATACAATGAGCAGTTCTTC. The gene calls are TRBV4-1 and TRBJ2-1; TRBD2 matches at 9 bases. From germline, CDR1 is MGHRA and CDR2 YSYEKL. The trim removed 3 bases at V and 4 bases at J, leaving 4 bases unmatched. There are 15 residues in the CDR3.

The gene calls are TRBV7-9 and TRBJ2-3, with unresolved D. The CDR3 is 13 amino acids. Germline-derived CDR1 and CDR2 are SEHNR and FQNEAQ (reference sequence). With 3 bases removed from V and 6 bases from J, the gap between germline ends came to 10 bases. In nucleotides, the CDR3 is TGTGCCAGCAGCTTCCCACCCGGGGATACGCAGTATTTT. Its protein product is CASSFPPGDTQYF. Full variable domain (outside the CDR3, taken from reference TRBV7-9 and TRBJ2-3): DTGVSQNPRHKITKRGQNVTFRCDPISEHNRLYWYRQTLGQGPEFLTYFQNEAQLEKSRLLSDRFSAERPKGSFSTLEIQRTEQGDSAMYLCASSFPPGDTQYFGPGTRLTVL.

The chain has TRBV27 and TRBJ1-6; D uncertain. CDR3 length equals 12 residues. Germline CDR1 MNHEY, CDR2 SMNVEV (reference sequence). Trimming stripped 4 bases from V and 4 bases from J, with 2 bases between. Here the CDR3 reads CASSWYNSPLHF. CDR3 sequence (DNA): TGTGCCAGCAGTTGGTATAATTCACCCCTCCACTTT.

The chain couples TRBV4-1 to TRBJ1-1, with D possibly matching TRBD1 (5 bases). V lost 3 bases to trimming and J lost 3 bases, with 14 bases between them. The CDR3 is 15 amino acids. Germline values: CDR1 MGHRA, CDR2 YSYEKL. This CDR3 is CASSHPGQGYTEAFF. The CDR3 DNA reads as TGCGCCAGCAGCCACCCTGGGCAGGGTTACACTGAAGCTTTCTTT.

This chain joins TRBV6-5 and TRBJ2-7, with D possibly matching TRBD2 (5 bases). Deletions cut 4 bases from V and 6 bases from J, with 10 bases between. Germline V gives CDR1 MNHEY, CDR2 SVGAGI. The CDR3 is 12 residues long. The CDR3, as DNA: TGTGCCAGCAGTTCGGAGGTTGGCGAGCAGTACTTC. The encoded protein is CASSSEVGEQYF.

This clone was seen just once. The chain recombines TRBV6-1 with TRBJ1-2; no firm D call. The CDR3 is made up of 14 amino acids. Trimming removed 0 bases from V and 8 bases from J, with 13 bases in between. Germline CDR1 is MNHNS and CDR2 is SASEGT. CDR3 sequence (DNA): TGTGCCAGCAGTGAAGCCGGAGACTATCGAGGCTACACCTTC. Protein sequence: CASSEAGDYRGYTF.

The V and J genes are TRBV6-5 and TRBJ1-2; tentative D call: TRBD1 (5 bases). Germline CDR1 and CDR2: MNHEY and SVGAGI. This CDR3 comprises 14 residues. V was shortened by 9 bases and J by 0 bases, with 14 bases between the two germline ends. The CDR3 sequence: CASKTDSANYGYTF. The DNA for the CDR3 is TGTGCCAGTAAGACAGATTCCGCTAACTATGGCTACACCTTC.

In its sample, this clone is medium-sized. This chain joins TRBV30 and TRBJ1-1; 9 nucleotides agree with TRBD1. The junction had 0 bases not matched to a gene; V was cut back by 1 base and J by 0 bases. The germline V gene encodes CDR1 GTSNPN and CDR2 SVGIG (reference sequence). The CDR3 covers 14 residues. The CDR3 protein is CAWSGTGVNTEAFF. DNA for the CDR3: TGTGCCTGGAGTGGGACAGGGGTGAACACTGAAGCTTTCTTT.

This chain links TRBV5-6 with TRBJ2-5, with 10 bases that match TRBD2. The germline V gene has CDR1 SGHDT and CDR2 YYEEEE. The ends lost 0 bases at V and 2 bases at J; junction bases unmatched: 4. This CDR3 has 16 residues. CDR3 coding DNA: TGTGCCAGCAGCTTGGCTAGCGGGAGCCCGCAAGAGACCCAGTACTTC. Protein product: CASSLASGSPQETQYF.

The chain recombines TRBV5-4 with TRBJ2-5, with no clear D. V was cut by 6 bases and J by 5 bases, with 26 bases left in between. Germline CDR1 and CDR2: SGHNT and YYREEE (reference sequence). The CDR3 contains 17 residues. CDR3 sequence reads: CASINLGETEGPETQYF. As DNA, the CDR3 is TGTGCCAGCATCAACCTAGGAGAGACGGAAGGTCCGGAGACCCAGTACTTC.

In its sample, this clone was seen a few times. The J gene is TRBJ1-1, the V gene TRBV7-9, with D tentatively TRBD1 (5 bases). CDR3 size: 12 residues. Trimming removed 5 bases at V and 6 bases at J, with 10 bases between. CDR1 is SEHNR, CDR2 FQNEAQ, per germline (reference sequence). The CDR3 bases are TGTGCCAGCAGCCCAGGGAAGCCTGAAGCTTTCTTT. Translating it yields CASSPGKPEAFF.

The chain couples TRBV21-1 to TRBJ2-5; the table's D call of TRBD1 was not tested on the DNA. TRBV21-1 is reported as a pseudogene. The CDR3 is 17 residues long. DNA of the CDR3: TGTGCCAGCAGCAAAGATAATGGGACAGGGAGAGGAGAGACCCAGTACTTC. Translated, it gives CASSKDNGTGRGETQYF.

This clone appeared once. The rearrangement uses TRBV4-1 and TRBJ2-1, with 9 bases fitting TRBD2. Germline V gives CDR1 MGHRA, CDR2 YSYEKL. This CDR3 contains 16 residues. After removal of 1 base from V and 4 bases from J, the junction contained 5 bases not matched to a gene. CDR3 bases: TGCGCCAGCAGCCAAGTTGCTAGCGGGACATACAATGAGCAGTTCTTC. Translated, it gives CASSQVASGTYNEQFF.

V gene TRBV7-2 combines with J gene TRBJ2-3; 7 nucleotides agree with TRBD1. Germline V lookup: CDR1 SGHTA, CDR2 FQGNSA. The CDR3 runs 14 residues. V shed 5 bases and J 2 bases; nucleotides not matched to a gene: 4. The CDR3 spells CASSPDRPTDTQYF. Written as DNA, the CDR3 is TGTGCCAGCAGCCCGGACAGGCCCACAGATACGCAGTATTTT. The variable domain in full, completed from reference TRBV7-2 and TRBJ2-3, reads GAGVSQSPSNKVTEKGKDVELRCDPISGHTALYWYRQSLGQGLEFLIYFQGNSAPDKSGLPSDRFSAERTGGSVSTLTIQRTQQEDSAVYLCASSPDRPTDTQYFGPGTRLTVL.